This T cell receptor (beta chain) was sequenced for a study of T cell changes during pregnancy in multiple sclerosis. This clone was counted a single time. Other nucleotide sequences in the sample specify the same CDR3. The repertoire was sequenced with immunoSEQ multiplex PCR; TCRdb's copy has only in-frame clones and lacks some. The sample consists of approximately 73,000 clones, approximately 92% of them appearing once. This TCR derives from a female donor with multiple sclerosis, enrolled in a pregnancy study. Sequenced here: CD4+ T cells from peripheral blood mononuclear cells, sampled before pregnancy.

The CDR3 DNA reads TGCGCCAGCAGCTTGGCCCCAACAGGGTCTGGAAACACCATATATTTT. Protein: CASSLAPTGSGNTIYF. This chain joins TRBV5-1 and TRBJ1-3; a weak D match, TRBD1 (6 bases). The CDR3 covers 16 residues. Germline CDR1 SGHRS, CDR2 YFSETQ. Trimming removed 0 bases from V and 1 base from J, with 11 bases in between.